Below, 15 T cell receptor beta chains from the same sample are listed, as sequenced in a study of cytomegalovirus exposure and HLA in healthy donors. This PCR relied on a set of 60 Vbeta primers and 13 Jbeta primers. The method was immunoSEQ multiplex PCR; TCRdb's version includes in-frame clones alone and lacks a portion of them. The sample records under 200,000 clones, roughly four fifths being singletons. Sequences were obtained from PBMCs. These receptor sequences come from a middle-aged man in good health and CMV-seronegative.

This clone was picked up a small number of times. This rearrangement joins TRBV7-8 to TRBJ2-7, with unresolved D. With 4 bases removed from V and 3 bases from J, the gap between germline ends came to 13 bases. The CDR3 spans 14 residues. Germline V gene data show CDR1 as SGHVS and CDR2 as FQNEAQ. The CDR3 DNA sequence: TGTGCCAGCAGCTCCAGACCTGGAGTCTACGAGCAGTACGTC. Amino acids: CASSSRPGVYEQYV.

The genes are TRBV2 and TRBJ2-3, with D perhaps TRBD2 (5 bases). V lost 3 bases to trimming and J lost 1 base, with 11 bases between them. This CDR3 is built from 15 residues. The germline V gene has CDR1 SNHLY and CDR2 FYNNEI. CDR3 region: CASSDQRLGTDTQYF. DNA for the CDR3: TGTGCCAGCAGTGACCAGCGGTTGGGCACAGATACGCAGTATTTT.

This clone was detected only a few times. V gene TRBV19 combines with J gene TRBJ1-1; 7 bases are a match to TRBD1. V lost 8 bases, J lost 0 bases, and 15 bases stayed unmatched. The CDR3 covers 17 residues. CDR1 and CDR2 (germline): LNHDA, SQIVND (reference sequence). The CDR3 here is CASPSDRFEWMNTEAFF. The CDR3 DNA is TGTGCCAGTCCCTCGGACAGGTTCGAGTGGATGAACACTGAAGCTTTCTTT.

The CDR3 spells CASSSSPRGPAGGYTF. CDR3 coding DNA: TGTGCCAGCAGCTCCTCTCCGCGGGGTCCCGCGGGGGGCTACACCTTC. V and J are TRBV11-2 and TRBJ1-2; D unresolved. Germline-derived CDR1 and CDR2 are SGHAT and FQNNGV. The length of the CDR3 is 16 residues. Deletions cut 4 bases from V and 8 bases from J, with 23 bases between.

The chain uses TRBV7-3 and TRBJ2-1; D is perhaps TRBD2 (6 bases). The CDR3 is 15 residues long. Trimming shortened V by 0 bases and J by 0 bases, and 6 bases separated the two germline ends. Germline V gene sequence: CDR1 SGHTA, CDR2 FQGTGA. CDR3 sequence (DNA): TGTGCCAGCAGCTTAACGGGAGGCTCCTACAATGAGCAGTTCTTC. Encoded protein: CASSLTGGSYNEQFF.

This clone turned up a few times. The V call is TRBV9, the J call TRBJ1-2; 10 bases align to TRBD1. The CDR3 loop spans 16 amino acids. CDR1 SGDLS and CDR2 YYNGEE come from the germline V gene. V was pared by 4 bases and J by 2 bases, with 8 bases of the junction left unmatched. The CDR3 DNA follows: TGTGCCAGCAGCCCCTTTGGACAGGGGGGGAACTATGGCTACACCTTC. Translation gives CASSPFGQGGNYGYTF.

This chain joins TRBV19 and TRBJ2-3, with 7 bases matching TRBD2. The CDR3 is made up of 17 amino acids. CDR1 and CDR2 (germline): LNHDA, SQIVND (reference sequence). J was trimmed by 3 bases and V by 4 bases; bases with no gene match: 13. The CDR3: CASSTSIAGQGTDTQYF. Here the CDR3 DNA reads TGTGCCAGTAGTACCTCCATAGCGGGCCAAGGGACAGATACGCAGTATTTT.

This chain uses TRBV28 with TRBJ2-3, with TRBD2 matching over 11 bases. With 3 bases clipped from V and 5 bases from J, the junction kept 13 bases outside the gene matches. CDR3 length: 18 residues. CDR1 MDHEN and CDR2 SYDVKM come from the germline V gene. As DNA, the CDR3 is TGTGCCAGCAGTTTGGGGACTAGCGGCGCCCCAGCGGGAGATACGCAGTATTTT. Translating it yields CASSLGTSGAPAGDTQYF.

The V and J genes are TRBV5-1 and TRBJ2-5; 8 positions agree with TRBD2. The germline CDR1 and CDR2 sequences are SGHRS and YFSETQ. V lost 7 bases and J lost 4; bases outside the gene matches: 15. The CDR3 is 16 amino acids. This chain's CDR3 is CASGPGTSGGPETQYF. In DNA, the CDR3 is TGCGCCAGCGGACCCGGGACTAGTGGGGGTCCAGAGACCCAGTACTTC.

The V and J genes are TRBV6-8 and TRBJ2-7; D is perhaps TRBD2 (7 bases). The V and J ends lost 4 bases and 2 bases respectively, with 24 bases between them. The CDR3 sequence is 18 residues long. Germline CDR1 is MNHGY and CDR2 is SAAAGT. This chain's CDR3 is CASSSTREESRGPYEQYF. CDR3 DNA: TGTGCCAGCAGTTCGACCCGGGAGGAAAGCCGGGGGCCCTACGAGCAGTACTTC.

As concerns this clone: One end of the junction varies from germline; a read error may be responsible. This chain links TRBV7-9 with TRBJ2-2; TRBD1 is a possible D gene (6 bases). CDR1 SEHNR and CDR2 FQNEAQ come from the germline V gene (reference sequence). CDR3 length: 19 residues. CDR3 protein: CSSRPPGTQRRTNTGELFF. CDR3 in DNA: TGTTCCAGCAGGCCCCCCGGGACACAACGACGCACGAACACCGGGGAGCTGTTTTTT.

Concerning this clone itself: Germline is not matched at one junction end, which may reflect a read error. This chain joins TRBV5-5 and TRBJ2-6; 8 bases agree with TRBD1. This CDR3 spans 15 amino acids. Germline CDR1 SGHKS, CDR2 YYEKEE (reference sequence). CDR3 coding DNA: TGTGCCAGCAGATCAGGGGGCGAAGGGGCCAACGGCCTGACTTTC. Translation: CASRSGGEGANGLTF.

The genes are TRBV7-2 and TRBJ2-7, with a weak D call TRBD1 (6 bases). The CDR3 is made up of 14 amino acids. Germline assignment: CDR1 SGHTA and CDR2 FQGNSA. The V end lost 2 bases, the J end lost 0 bases, and 8 bases lay between the germline ends. The CDR3 DNA is TGTGCCAGCAGCTTAAAGGGGGTCTCCTACGAGCAGTACTTC. The encoded protein is CASSLKGVSYEQYF.

The J gene is TRBJ2-1, the V gene TRBV5-1, with 13 bases that match TRBD2. After removal of 5 bases from V and 3 bases from J, the junction contained 5 bases not matched to a gene. Germline V gene lookup returns CDR1 SGHRS and CDR2 YFSETQ. CDR3 size: 16 residues. CDR3 sequence (DNA): TGCGCCAGCAGTTTACTAGCGGGAGGGGGCTACAATGAGCAGTTCTTC. It is translated as CASSLLAGGGYNEQFF.

The chain uses TRBV10-1 and TRBJ2-7; 7 positions agree with TRBD1. Germline lookup yields CDR1 WNHNN and CDR2 SYGVQD (reference sequence). After removal of 4 bases from V and 2 bases from J, the junction contained 8 bases not matched to a gene. This CDR3 has 15 residues. The CDR3 sequence: CASSGDGQATYEQYF. As DNA, the CDR3 is TGCGCCAGCAGTGGGGATGGACAGGCGACCTACGAGCAGTACTTC.